These T cell receptor beta chains were read from a single sample in a study of metastatic and nonmetastatic thyroid tumors. TCRdb ran MiXCR on the PCR reads. This sample has around 30,000 clones, with 20% to 25% found just once. The specimen sequenced was tumor tissue. The receptor source for this set is a male donor with papillary thyroid cancer or a benign thyroid nodule (not recorded which). Some clones in this sample may be carry-over from other donors' samples. Each CDR3 is given with its conserved first and last residue. A D gene is named only where the DNA matches it firmly. Only part of the rows carry a size: once, few, many, or a class if the clone is expanded.

d_call: TRBD2
j_call: TRBJ2-1
v_call: TRBV24-1
clone_size: NA
cdr3_nt: TGTGCCACCAGTGATTCAGGACTAGCGGGAGTAGGGCAGTTCTTC
cdr3_aa: CATSDSGLAGVGQFF

d_call: NA
j_call: TRBJ2-2
v_call: TRBV19
clone_size: few
cdr3_nt: TGTGCCAGTAGCCCACGGGACACCGGGGAGCTGTTTTTT
cdr3_aa: CASSPRDTGELFF

d_call: TRBD1
j_call: TRBJ2-2
v_call: TRBV5-1
clone_size: many
cdr3_nt: TGCGCCAGCAGCCCGGCGCTCGGACAGGGGCTCACCGGGGAGCTGTTTTTT
cdr3_aa: CASSPALGQGLTGELFF

d_call: NA
j_call: TRBJ2-2
v_call: TRBV12-3/TRBV12-4
clone_size: NA
cdr3_nt: TGTGCCAGCAGTTTGAAAGGGACGGCCGGGGAGCTGTTTTTT
cdr3_aa: CASSLKGTAGELFF

d_call: NA
j_call: TRBJ1-1
v_call: TRBV11-2
clone_size: NA
cdr3_nt: TGTGCCAGCAGCTTAACCCCCGGGGTGTTCTTAACTGAAGCTTTCTTT
cdr3_aa: CASSLTPGVFLTEAFF

d_call: NA
j_call: TRBJ1-2
v_call: TRBV25-1
clone_size: few
cdr3_nt: TGTGCCAGCAGTGAACCCCCCCTCTATGGCTACACCTTC
cdr3_aa: CASSEPPLYGYTF

d_call: NA
j_call: TRBJ2-1
v_call: TRBV20-1
clone_size: many
cdr3_nt: TGCAGTGCTACCAAGTACAATGAGCAGTTCTTC
cdr3_aa: CSATKYNEQFF

d_call: NA
j_call: TRBJ1-2
v_call: TRBV18
clone_size: NA
cdr3_nt: TGTGCCAGCTACAGTAGCTATGGCTACACCTTC
cdr3_aa: CASYSSYGYTF

d_call: NA
j_call: TRBJ2-1
v_call: TRBV12-3/TRBV12-4
clone_size: many
cdr3_nt: TGTGCCAGCAGTTTACGGACATACAACAATGAGCAGTTCTTC
cdr3_aa: CASSLRTYNNEQFF

d_call: NA
j_call: TRBJ2-3
v_call: TRBV11-1
clone_size: NA
cdr3_nt: TGTGCCAGTGGAAGGTCGGGAGAGGGCCCAGATACACAGTATTTT
cdr3_aa: CASGRSGEGPDTQYF

d_call: NA
j_call: TRBJ2-4
v_call: TRBV20-1
clone_size: many
cdr3_nt: TGCAGTGCTAGAGAGTCGGGGCGGATAGGGATTCAGTACTTC
cdr3_aa: CSARESGRIGIQYF

d_call: NA
j_call: TRBJ2-1
v_call: TRBV2
clone_size: NA
cdr3_nt: TGTGCCAGCCTCAGGGACCCTAGGAATGAGCAGTTCTTC
cdr3_aa: CASLRDPRNEQFF

d_call: NA
j_call: TRBJ2-5
v_call: TRBV19
clone_size: many
cdr3_nt: TGTGCCAGTAGTATGATTTTAGGGCGGATGCAAGAGACCCAGTACTTC
cdr3_aa: CASSMILGRMQETQYF

d_call: NA
j_call: TRBJ2-5
v_call: TRBV11-2
clone_size: NA
cdr3_nt: TGTGCCAGCAGCCCGCAGTGTTTACAGACCCAGTACTTC
cdr3_aa: CASSPQCLQTQYF

d_call: NA
j_call: TRBJ2-5
v_call: TRBV12-3/TRBV12-4
clone_size: few
cdr3_nt: TGTGCCAGCAGTTTAGGAGGGAAAGAGACCCAGTACTTC
cdr3_aa: CASSLGGKETQYF

d_call: TRBD2
j_call: TRBJ2-3
v_call: TRBV15
clone_size: many
cdr3_nt: TGTGCCACCAGCAATACTAGCGGGGTAGATACGCAGTATTTT
cdr3_aa: CATSNTSGVDTQYF

d_call: NA
j_call: TRBJ2-7
v_call: TRBV27
clone_size: NA
cdr3_nt: TGTGCCAGCAGCGGGTCCGGTATTTTGAACGACGAGCAGTACTTC
cdr3_aa: CASSGSGILNDEQYF

d_call: TRBD1
j_call: TRBJ1-5
v_call: TRBV30
clone_size: many
cdr3_nt: TGTGCCTGGAGGGGACAGCGAAGGAGCAATCAGCCCCAGCATTTT
cdr3_aa: CAWRGQRRSNQPQHF

d_call: TRBD1
j_call: TRBJ1-6
v_call: TRBV20-1
clone_size: many
cdr3_nt: TGCAGTGCTAGACCTGAGACAGGGAGTAATTCACCCCTCCACTTT
cdr3_aa: CSARPETGSNSPLHF

d_call: NA
j_call: TRBJ1-2
v_call: TRBV5-4
clone_size: many
cdr3_nt: TGTGCCAGCAGCTCCCGGAGCACACCTAACTATGGCTACACCTTC
cdr3_aa: CASSSRSTPNYGYTF

d_call: TRBD1
j_call: TRBJ1-1
v_call: TRBV10-3
clone_size: NA
cdr3_nt: TGTGCCATCAGTGAGTCGGGGACAGACCACACTGAAGCTTTCTTT
cdr3_aa: CAISESGTDHTEAFF

d_call: NA
j_call: TRBJ1-3
v_call: TRBV7-2
clone_size: NA
cdr3_nt: TGTGCCAGCAGCACAGACGGTGCTGGCGGAAACACCATATATTTT
cdr3_aa: CASSTDGAGGNTIYF

d_call: NA
j_call: TRBJ2-5
v_call: TRBV20-1
clone_size: NA
cdr3_nt: TGCAGTGCTAGAGTGACCGTGACCCCCATCTCCCAGTACTTC
cdr3_aa: CSARVTVTPISQYF

d_call: NA
j_call: TRBJ1-6
v_call: TRBV28
clone_size: NA
cdr3_nt: TGTGCCAGCAAATCAGGACCGCAACGCTCACCCCTCCACTTT
cdr3_aa: CASKSGPQRSPLHF

d_call: NA
j_call: TRBJ1-2
v_call: TRBV27
clone_size: NA
cdr3_nt: TGTTCCAGCAAGGCATGCTTGAGGGTCCCTACGATTTATGGCTACACCTTC
cdr3_aa: CSSKACLRVPTIYGYTF

d_call: NA
j_call: TRBJ2-5
v_call: TRBV20-1
clone_size: NA
cdr3_nt: TGCAGTGCTTCTCCCGGACTATCGGGACGAGAGACCCAGTACTTC
cdr3_aa: CSASPGLSGRETQYF

d_call: NA
j_call: TRBJ2-2
v_call: TRBV9
clone_size: many
cdr3_nt: TGTGCCAGTAGTGACACCGGGGAGCTGTTTTTT
cdr3_aa: CASSDTGELFF

d_call: NA
j_call: TRBJ1-1
v_call: TRBV6-1
clone_size: NA
cdr3_nt: TGTGCCATCACCGGGTTTACTGGAGCTTTCTTT
cdr3_aa: CAITGFTGAFF

d_call: NA
j_call: TRBJ2-3
v_call: TRBV11-1
clone_size: many
cdr3_nt: TGTGCCAGCAGCTTCGATACCACGCAGTATTTT
cdr3_aa: CASSFDTTQYF

d_call: NA
j_call: TRBJ2-3
v_call: TRBV11-2
clone_size: NA
cdr3_nt: TGTGCCAACAGGCAAAGGGGTAGCTCAAGCAAAGATACGCAGTATTTT
cdr3_aa: CANRQRGSSSKDTQYF

d_call: NA
j_call: TRBJ1-6
v_call: TRBV4-1
clone_size: many
cdr3_nt: TGCGCCAGCAGCCAAGCAGGCAGGGGACGGAATTCACCCCTCCACTTT
cdr3_aa: CASSQAGRGRNSPLHF

d_call: NA
j_call: TRBJ2-7
v_call: TRBV7-8
clone_size: NA
cdr3_nt: TGTGCCAGCAGCTTAGGGGACTTTAGAGAGCAGTACTTC
cdr3_aa: CASSLGDFREQYF

d_call: NA
j_call: TRBJ2-2
v_call: TRBV30
clone_size: NA
cdr3_nt: TGTGCCTGGAGTCCCCCTAGGTTGGAGCTGTTTTTT
cdr3_aa: CAWSPPRLELFF

d_call: NA
j_call: TRBJ2-5
v_call: TRBV29-1
clone_size: many
cdr3_nt: TGCAGCGTTGATTTCGGCAGCATGGGGGAGACCCAGTACTTC
cdr3_aa: CSVDFGSMGETQYF

d_call: TRBD2
j_call: TRBJ2-1
v_call: TRBV28
clone_size: few
cdr3_nt: TGTGCCAGCACCTCGGTAGTACTAGCGGGAGGGCAATACAATGAACAGTTCTTC
cdr3_aa: CASTSVVLAGGQYNEQFF

d_call: NA
j_call: TRBJ1-5
v_call: TRBV30
clone_size: many
cdr3_nt: TGTGCCTGGAGCCCACCGGGCTTGATCGGCAATCAGCCCCAGCATTTT
cdr3_aa: CAWSPPGLIGNQPQHF

d_call: TRBD1
j_call: TRBJ2-3
v_call: TRBV5-4
clone_size: many
cdr3_nt: TGTGCCAGCAGCTTGGAGCAGGGGGCCGCGCAGTATTTT
cdr3_aa: CASSLEQGAAQYF

d_call: NA
j_call: TRBJ1-1
v_call: TRBV14
clone_size: NA
cdr3_nt: TGTGCCAGCAGCCGATTCCTTCCATGGGTCCAACCAACCACTGAAGCTTTCTTT
cdr3_aa: CASSRFLPWVQPTTEAFF

d_call: NA
j_call: TRBJ2-7
v_call: TRBV20-1
clone_size: medium-sized
cdr3_nt: TGCAGTGCTCAGGACTGGGCTTACGAGCAGTACTTC
cdr3_aa: CSAQDWAYEQYF

d_call: NA
j_call: TRBJ1-5
v_call: TRBV28
clone_size: many
cdr3_nt: TGTGCCAGCGGGGCATTTAGCAATCAGCCCCAGCATTTT
cdr3_aa: CASGAFSNQPQHF

d_call: NA
j_call: TRBJ2-7
v_call: TRBV28
clone_size: few
cdr3_nt: TGTGCCAGCAGTTTAGGCAGTTACGAGCAGTACTTC
cdr3_aa: CASSLGSYEQYF

d_call: NA
j_call: TRBJ1-1
v_call: TRBV5-6
clone_size: many
cdr3_nt: TGTGCCAGCAGCTTGGATGGGGGAAGTCGGACTGAAGCTTTCTTT
cdr3_aa: CASSLDGGSRTEAFF

d_call: NA
j_call: TRBJ2-2
v_call: TRBV5-1
clone_size: many
cdr3_nt: TGCGCCAGCAGCTTATTGGCTCCTAGCGCGAACACCGGGGAGCTGTTTTTT
cdr3_aa: CASSLLAPSANTGELFF